The 16 T cell receptor beta chains presented below share a single source sample, sequenced in a study of blood T cell repertoires in COVID-19. The protocol was immunoSEQ multiplex PCR, while the TCRdb copy is restricted to in-frame clones and leaves out a portion. The table lists about 170,000 clones, roughly 86% of them singletons. Sequenced material: peripheral blood. These receptors originate from a woman aged 80 or over in a cohort sampled during active or convalescent COVID-19.

The chain is built from TRBV19 and TRBJ1-1, with D unresolved. The CDR3 runs to 14 residues. Germline CDR1 is LNHDA and CDR2 is SQIVND (reference sequence). Trimming shortened V by 7 bases and J by 4 bases, and 16 bases separated the two germline ends. CDR3 amino acids: CASIRRSASTEAFF. The CDR3 region has the DNA TGTGCCAGTATACGGAGGTCGGCGAGCACTGAAGCTTTCTTT.

In its sample, this clone was seen a few times. The chain joins TRBV6-5 to TRBJ1-4; 8 positions match TRBD1. CDR3 length equals 16 residues. CDR1 MNHEY and CDR2 SVGAGI come from the germline V gene. V was pared by 0 bases and J by 5 bases, with 5 bases of the junction left unmatched. The DNA for the CDR3 is TGTGCCAGCAGTTACTCCAGGACAGGGATAAATGAAAAACTGTTTTTT. Amino acids: CASSYSRTGINEKLFF.

This clone was recorded many times. The chain has TRBV5-6 and TRBJ2-3; 14 nucleotides line up with TRBD2. The V segment lost 1 base and the J segment 3 bases; nucleotides outside the gene matches: 10. This CDR3 has 19 residues. Looked up from germline, CDR1 is SGHDT and CDR2 is YYEEEE. The DNA for the CDR3 is TGTGCCAGCAGCTTGTGGACTAGCGGGGGGTTAATAGGAACAGATACGCAGTATTTT. It translates to CASSLWTSGGLIGTDTQYF.

The gene calls are TRBV7-2 and TRBJ2-3; D is undetermined. V dropped 1 base and J dropped 2 bases, with 10 bases sitting between them. CDR3 size: 15 residues. Germline V lookup: CDR1 SGHTA, CDR2 FQGNSA. This CDR3 reads CASSLDLKFTDTQYF. The CDR3 region has the DNA TGTGCCAGCAGCTTAGACTTAAAGTTCACAGATACGCAGTATTTT.

This clone was counted once. The rearrangement uses TRBV3-1 (or the pseudogene TRBV3-2) and TRBJ2-1; maybe TRBD1 (6 bases). CDR1 LGHDT and CDR2 YNNKEL come from the germline V gene (reference sequence). V shed 4 bases and J shed 5 bases, with 15 bases lying between them. The CDR3 spans 15 residues. DNA of the CDR3: TGTGCCAGCAGCCGCTCTACAGGGTTCAACAATGAGCAGTTCTTC. Encoded protein: CASSRSTGFNNEQFF.

This chain uses TRBV2 with TRBJ1-2, with a possible D match to TRBD1 (6 bases). This CDR3 comprises 16 residues. Germline V gives CDR1 SNHLY, CDR2 FYNNEI. V was cut by 9 bases and J by 3 bases, with 23 bases left in between. As DNA, the CDR3 is TGTGCCAGAGCCCGGGACAAATTGTTTCGGGACTATGGCTACACCTTC. Protein product: CARARDKLFRDYGYTF. Based on the CDR3 plus reference TRBV2 and TRBJ1-2, the full variable domain is EPEVTQTPSHQVTQMGQEVILRCVPISNHLYFYWYRQILGQKVEFLVSFYNNEISEKSEIFDDQFSVERPDGSNFTLKIRSTKLEDSAMYFCARARDKLFRDYGYTFGSGTRLTVV.

The rearrangement joins TRBV27 to TRBJ2-5; TRBD1 matches at 9 bases. J gave up 3 bases and V 0 bases, and 8 bases lay outside the gene matches. The CDR3 has 17 amino acids. Germline assignment: CDR1 MNHEY and CDR2 SMNVEV (reference sequence). CDR3 sequence (DNA): TGTGCCAGCAGTTTATCTAGGACAGGGGACATCAAAGAGACCCAGTACTTC. It translates to CASSLSRTGDIKETQYF.

The chain is built from TRBV13 and TRBJ1-3; D call uncertain. Looked up from germline, CDR1 is PRHDT and CDR2 is FYEKMQ (reference sequence). The ends were cut back, 4 bases at V and 0 bases at J, with 13 bases in the middle. This CDR3 contains 16 residues. CDR3 region: CASSSHRWSSGNTIYF. CDR3 in DNA: TGTGCCAGCAGCTCCCACCGTTGGAGCTCTGGAAACACCATATATTTT.

The rearrangement joins TRBV3-1 (or the pseudogene TRBV3-2) to TRBJ2-5, with TRBD2 identical over 10 bases. The CDR3 totals 16 residues. Germline V lookup: CDR1 LGHDT, CDR2 YNNKEL (reference sequence). V lost 1 base to trimming and J lost 2 bases; unmatched junction nucleotides: 4. CDR3 nucleotides: TGTGCCAGCAGCCAAGGCCAGACTAGCGGGCAAGAGACCCAGTACTTC. It codes for CASSQGQTSGQETQYF.

There are many counts of this clone. The V gene is TRBV27, the J gene TRBJ2-2; perhaps TRBD2 as D (6 bases). CDR3 length: 16 amino acids. Germline V gene data show CDR1 as MNHEY and CDR2 as SMNVEV (reference sequence). The ends were cut back, 5 bases at V and 0 bases at J, with 13 bases in the middle. The CDR3 spells CASSPSPGANTGELFF. The CDR3 DNA is TGTGCCAGCAGTCCTTCCCCGGGGGCGAACACCGGGGAGCTGTTTTTT.

The chain joins TRBV7-9 to TRBJ2-5; 7 bases agree with TRBD1. Germline V lookup: CDR1 SEHNR, CDR2 FQNEAQ (reference sequence). Trimming at V came to 5 bases and at J to 5 bases, leaving 8 bases not matched to a gene. The length of the CDR3 is 14 residues. The CDR3 reads CASSGRTGQETQYF. The CDR3 DNA is TGTGCCAGCAGCGGAAGGACGGGACAGGAGACCCAGTACTTC.

This clone was detected once. The V and J genes are TRBV5-4 and TRBJ2-1; 10 bases line up with TRBD2. CDR1 SGHNT and CDR2 YYREEE come from the germline V gene (reference sequence). Unmatched junction bases numbered 12, after V lost 4 bases and J lost 8 bases. The CDR3 extends over 16 amino acids. The CDR3 protein is CASSPPPSGSPHEQFF. The DNA for the CDR3 is TGTGCCAGCAGCCCCCCACCTAGCGGGAGTCCCCATGAGCAGTTCTTC.

This sequence joins TRBV10-1 and TRBJ2-3; 15 bases match TRBD2. The V and J ends lost 6 bases and 5 bases, in that order; junction bases with no gene match: 9. This CDR3 spans 17 amino acids. CDR1 is WNHNN, CDR2 SYGVQD, per germline (reference sequence). The CDR3 region is CASSGLAGGPVQDTQYF. CDR3 in DNA: TGCGCCAGCAGCGGACTAGCGGGAGGGCCAGTACAAGATACGCAGTATTTT.

J is TRBJ2-1 and V is TRBV24-1; the match to TRBD2 covers 13 bases. The junction had 4 bases not matched to a gene; V was cut back by 3 bases and J by 6 bases. CDR3 size: 16 residues. Germline V CDR1 and CDR2: KGHDR, SFDVKD. The CDR3 DNA sequence: TGTGCCACCAGTGATAGGACTAGCGGGAGACTCAATGAGCAGTTCTTC. This encodes CATSDRTSGRLNEQFF.

The chain combines TRBV28 with TRBJ1-3, with TRBD1 identical over 10 bases. CDR1 and CDR2 from the germline V gene are MDHEN and SYDVKM. The CDR3 consists of 14 residues. Trimming removed 8 bases from V and 4 bases from J; junction bases left unmatched: 5. CDR3 amino acids: CASYDRGLGNTIYF. CDR3 in DNA: TGTGCCAGCTACGACAGGGGGCTCGGAAACACCATATATTTT. The whole variable domain, remainder taken from reference TRBV28 and TRBJ1-3, is DVKVTQSSRYLVKRTGEKVFLECVQDMDHENMFWYRQDPGLGLRLIYFSYDVKMKEKGDIPEGYSVSREKKERFSLILESASTNQTSMYLCASYDRGLGNTIYFGEGSWLTVV.

The chain is built from TRBV4-1 and TRBJ1-5, with D possibly matching TRBD1 (6 bases). CDR1 is MGHRA and CDR2 is YSYEKL in the germline V gene. The V and J ends lost 1 base and 2 bases respectively, with 18 bases between them. The CDR3 is 18 amino acids. The CDR3 reads CASSQVSSGVEGNQPQHF. Written as DNA, the CDR3 is TGCGCCAGCAGCCAAGTCTCATCAGGGGTCGAGGGCAATCAGCCCCAGCATTTT.